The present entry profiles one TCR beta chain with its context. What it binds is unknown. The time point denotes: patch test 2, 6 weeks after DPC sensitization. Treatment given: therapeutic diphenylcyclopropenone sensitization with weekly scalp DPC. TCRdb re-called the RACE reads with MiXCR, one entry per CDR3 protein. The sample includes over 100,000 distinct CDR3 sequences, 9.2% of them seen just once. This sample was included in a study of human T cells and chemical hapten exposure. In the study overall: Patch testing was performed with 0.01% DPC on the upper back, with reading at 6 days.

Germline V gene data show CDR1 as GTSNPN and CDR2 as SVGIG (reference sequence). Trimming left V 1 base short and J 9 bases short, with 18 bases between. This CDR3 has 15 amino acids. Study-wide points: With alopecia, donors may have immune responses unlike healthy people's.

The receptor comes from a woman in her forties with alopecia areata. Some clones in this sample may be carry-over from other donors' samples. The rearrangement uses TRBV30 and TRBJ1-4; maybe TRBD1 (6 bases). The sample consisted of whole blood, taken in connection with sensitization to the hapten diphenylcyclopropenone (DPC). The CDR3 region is CAWSAQQGRGQKLFF. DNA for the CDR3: TGTGCCTGGAGTGCCCAACAGGGAAGGGGTCAAAAACTGTTTTTT.